The following is a T cell receptor beta chain sequence with its context. Original handling: Reference gene primer amplification gave estimated nucleated cell counts. Sequencing was performed with immunoSEQ multiplex PCR; in TCRdb, only in-frame clones are kept and a portion is missing. V and J calls plus clone size are reproduced from that table; the DNA served to infer D and trimming. The table includes roughly 50,000 clones, approximately 87% detected once. CDR3 length: 14 residues. Germline V gene sequence: CDR1 SGHDN, CDR2 FVKESK. The V end was cut by 3 bases, the J end by 7 bases, with 10 bases between. The data were obtained in a study of blood T cell repertoires in COVID-19. Across the study: The United States, Italy and Spain provided the acute and convalescent COVID-19 samples. Sources were T cells, B-cell-depleted T cells, or PBMCs; the material itself was cDNA or gDNA.

The clonotype originates from a human donor in a cohort sampled during active COVID-19. Sequencing used peripheral blood. The rearrangement joins TRBV14 to TRBJ1-6; weak D call: TRBD1 (5 bases). The CDR3 reads CASSHNPGNSPLHF. The CDR3 region has the DNA TGTGCCAGCAGCCATAACCCAGGGAATTCACCCCTCCACTTT.